This T cell receptor beta chain emerged from a study of low-dose radiotherapy and immunotherapy resistance in tumors. Turning to the study itself: Per fraction, Cohort 2 was given 1 Gy every two weeks, accumulating a total of 13 Gy over 26 weeks. Every two weeks patients got nivolumab 240 mg flat dose, plus ipilimumab 1 mg/kg every six weeks, intravenously. Daily, from cycle 1 day 1 and for four cycles, patients took oral aspirin 300 mg.

The germline CDR1 and CDR2 sequences are SGHTA and FQGNSA. CDR3 length equals 15 residues. Time point denoted: after trial treatment. As to treatment: LDRT plus nivolumab, ipilimumab, low-dose cyclophosphamide and aspirin (RACIN trial). It was nivolumab, ipilimumab, aspirin, low-dose cyclophosphamide and low-dose radiotherapy that donors received. TRAV- and TRBV-specific primers, spanning alpha and beta chains, primed first-strand cDNA. The authors ran approximately 20 PCR cycles to amplify TCRs with a constant-region primer and V-primer adapter. MiXCR, run by TCRdb on the reads, gives a single entry per CDR3 protein. The sample records tens of thousands of distinct CDR3 sequences, 25% being singletons. About this clonotype itself: This likely reflects a read error, since a far larger clone is one base away.

The chain joins TRBV7-2 to TRBJ1-2, with D possibly TRBD1 on 5 matching bases. The TCR was taken from a male donor with prostate cancer. Here the sequenced sample was PBMCs, taken after low-dose radiotherapy plus immunotherapy. The chain's CDR3 is CVSSLAADSNYGYTF. Here the CDR3 DNA reads TGTGTCAGCAGCTTAGCAGCAGACAGTAACTATGGCTACACCTTC.